A selection of T cell receptor beta chains follows, all from one sample in a study of Tregs in tolerant kidney transplant recipients. Measured with immunoSEQ multiplex PCR; TCRdb has only the in-frame clones, and not every one. The table lists 50,000 to 75,000 clones, approximately 85% of them singletons. This sample comprised Tregs from blood, obtained before the transplant. All receptors come from a human donor who received a combined kidney and bone marrow transplant. Both conserved end residues are part of each CDR3. Fields, in order: V gene, J gene, D gene, clone size, CDR3 DNA, CDR3 protein. A D gene is named only where the DNA matches it firmly. For some rows the clone size is stated as once, few or many, or as a class when expanded; others skip it.

TRBV5-1	TRBJ2-1	NA	NA	TGCGCCAGCAGCGGTAACGGGGAATTAAGGAATGAGCAGTTCTTC	CASSGNGELRNEQFF
TRBV6-5	TRBJ1-3	NA	NA	TGTGCCAGCAGTTACGGAACAGGCCGCTCTGGAAACACCATATATTTT	CASSYGTGRSGNTIYF
TRBV19	TRBJ1-2	NA	NA	TGTGCCAGGAGAAGCGGGGCCCCTGGGCGGGTCTATGGCTACACCTTC	CARRSGAPGRVYGYTF
TRBV9	TRBJ2-5	NA	NA	TGTGCCAGCAGCGTAGCAGGGCAGGGGCCCGGAGAGACCCAGTACTTC	CASSVAGQGPGETQYF
TRBV14	TRBJ2-7	TRBD2	once	TGTGCCAGCAGCCCAATCGGGGCGGGAGGTGTAAGATCCTACGAGCAGTACTTC	CASSPIGAGGVRSYEQYF
TRBV21-1	TRBJ2-4	NA	once	TGTGCCAGCAGCAAATGGACGATGGAAACCAAAAACATTCAGTACTTC	CASSKWTMETKNIQYF
TRBV2	TRBJ1-2	NA	NA	TGTGCCAGCAGTGAAGGGGGAACTAACTATGGCTACACCTTC	CASSEGGTNYGYTF
TRBV20-1	TRBJ1-2	NA	once	TGCAGTGTCTCACCCGGGTCCGGCTACACCTTC	CSVSPGSGYTF
TRBV6-5	TRBJ2-1	TRBD2	once	TGTGCCAGCAGTTACGGCGGGAGAAAAGGTGAGCAGTTCTTC	CASSYGGRKGEQFF
TRBV7-2	TRBJ2-3	TRBD2	NA	TGTGCCAGCAGCCGGACTAGCGGCACAGATACGCAGTATTTT	CASSRTSGTDTQYF
TRBV29-1	TRBJ1-2	NA	once	TGCAGCGTTGAACGGGGGGCAAGAGGCTACACCTTC	CSVERGARGYTF
TRBV11-2	TRBJ2-2	NA	NA	TGTGCCAGCAGCCCCCGGCTGGCGGGCCTCACCGGGGAGCTGTTTTTT	CASSPRLAGLTGELFF
TRBV11-2	TRBJ2-4	TRBD2	NA	TGTGCCAGCAGCTTAGATGGCCATTCAGCGGGGGGGAACATTCAGTACTTC	CASSLDGHSAGGNIQYF
TRBV5-5	TRBJ2-5	NA	NA	TGTGCCAGCAGCTTGGACCAACTTAGGGAGACCCAGTACTTC	CASSLDQLRETQYF
TRBV28	TRBJ2-4	TRBD2	NA	TGTGCCAGCAGTCCATTTATCCTCAAACTAGCGGGAGTTGTAAACATTCAGTACTTC	CASSPFILKLAGVVNIQYF
TRBV10-2	TRBJ2-2	TRBD2	NA	TGCGCCAGCACGAAGCGGGGGGGGGCCGGGGAGCTGTTTTTT	CASTKRGGAGELFF
TRBV4-1	TRBJ2-2	TRBD1	NA	TGCGCCAGCAGCAAATTACAGGGGAAGTGGACCGGGGAGCTGTTTTTT	CASSKLQGKWTGELFF
TRBV29-1	TRBJ1-1	NA	NA	TGCAGCGTTGAAGAGGGGGTCCAGGATTTCTTT	CSVEEGVQDFF
TRBV15	TRBJ1-2	TRBD1	NA	TGTGCCACCAGCAGAGGGGGACAGGGGGCGGGAGGCTACACCTTC	CATSRGGQGAGGYTF
TRBV5-1	TRBJ2-4	NA	NA	TGCGCCAGCAGCTTGGAAGGGACCAAAAACATTCAGTACTTC	CASSLEGTKNIQYF
TRBV19	TRBJ2-7	NA	few	TGTGCCAGTAGTATCGCGGGACAGAACGAGCAGTACTTC	CASSIAGQNEQYF
TRBV28	TRBJ2-6	NA	NA	TGTGCCAGCAGTTCAGGGTTTGGGGCCAACGTCCTGACTTTC	CASSSGFGANVLTF
TRBV29-1	TRBJ1-1	NA	NA	TGCAGCGTTGAAGGCAGCCGGGCTGAAGCTTTCTTT	CSVEGSRAEAFF
TRBV11-2	TRBJ2-1	TRBD2	NA	TGTGCCAGCAGCTTAGATGCTTCGGGCGGGAGCCCTAATGAGCAGTTCTTC	CASSLDASGGSPNEQFF
TRBV5-5	TRBJ2-2	TRBD1	NA	TGTGCCAGCAGCTTGCGTCCGACAGGGGGCGTTGGGGAGCTGTTTTTT	CASSLRPTGGVGELFF
TRBV6-1	TRBJ2-4	TRBD2	NA	TGTGCCAGCAGTGAAGGCGGGAGTGGAAACATTCAGTACTTC	CASSEGGSGNIQYF
TRBV2	TRBJ2-5	NA	NA	TGTGCCAGCAGTGTGACCCCCGAGACCCAGTACTTC	CASSVTPETQYF
TRBV11-2	TRBJ2-7	NA	few	TGTGCCAGCAGCTTATTTACCTTGACAGGATATTCCTACGAGCAGTACTTC	CASSLFTLTGYSYEQYF
TRBV28	TRBJ1-2	NA	few	TGTGCCAGCAGTTTCTCTGCTGGCTACACCTTC	CASSFSAGYTF
TRBV28	TRBJ2-1	TRBD2	NA	TGTGCCAGCAGTGGAGTTAGCGGGAGGGCCTCCTACAATGAGCAGTTCTTC	CASSGVSGRASYNEQFF
TRBV5-1	TRBJ2-7	NA	NA	TGCGCCAGCAGCTTGGCGGCGGATCTTAGGAGCTCCTACGAGCAGTACTTC	CASSLAADLRSSYEQYF
TRBV27	TRBJ2-2	NA	NA	TGTGCCAGCAGTTTAGTGGCGAAGGGGTACACCGGGGAGCTGTTTTTT	CASSLVAKGYTGELFF
TRBV5-1	TRBJ2-5	NA	once	TGCGCCAGCAGCTTGGAGGAGGGCCGGACAGAGACCCAGTACTTC	CASSLEEGRTETQYF
TRBV14	TRBJ2-4	TRBD1	NA	TGTGCCAGCAGCCAAAGCAGAGGGACAGGGAAAAACATTCAGTACTTC	CASSQSRGTGKNIQYF
TRBV7-2	TRBJ1-1	NA	once	TGTGCCAGCAGCTTAGGTTTAGGACAGACCATGAACACTGAAGCTTTCTTT	CASSLGLGQTMNTEAFF
TRBV5-4	TRBJ2-4	TRBD2	NA	TGTGCCAGCAGCTTCGCGGGAGGAGCCAAAAACATTCAGTACTTC	CASSFAGGAKNIQYF
TRBV7-6	TRBJ2-1	TRBD1	NA	TGTGCCAGCAGCTTAGCTGAGGGGGCGCGGAATGAGCAGTTCTTC	CASSLAEGARNEQFF
TRBV10-3	TRBJ1-1	NA	NA	TGTGCCATCGGGAGGGCGGAGATGAACACTGAAGCTTTCTTT	CAIGRAEMNTEAFF
TRBV6-1	TRBJ2-7	TRBD2	NA	TGTGCCAGCAGTGACCCGCGGGGGGCTAGCGGGAGGGTCTTCTCCTACGAGCAGTACTTC	CASSDPRGASGRVFSYEQYF
TRBV27	TRBJ2-2	TRBD2	few	TGTGCCAGCAGCGGACTAGCGGGGGGACCCATCACCGGGGAGCTGTTTTTT	CASSGLAGGPITGELFF
TRBV19	TRBJ2-1	NA	NA	TGTGCCAGTAGTCAGGTAGAGGGGAAGGGACGGGAGCAGTTCTTC	CASSQVEGKGREQFF
TRBV7-7	TRBJ2-6	NA	NA	TGTGCCAGCAGCAACGCGAGTAAGCCACAAAGTCGGGCCAACGTCCTGACTTTC	CASSNASKPQSRANVLTF
TRBV6-1	TRBJ1-5	TRBD1	NA	TGTGCCAGCAGGGATACAGGGGGGAATCAGCCCCAGCATTTT	CASRDTGGNQPQHF
TRBV6-5	TRBJ1-2	TRBD1	NA	TGTGCCAGCAGTTACGGGGACAGGGGGCCCTATGGCTACACCTTC	CASSYGDRGPYGYTF
TRBV2	TRBJ2-2	NA	NA	TGTGCCAGCAGTCCGGCCACCGGGGAGCTGTTTTTT	CASSPATGELFF
TRBV28	TRBJ2-7	TRBD2	NA	TGTGCCAGCAGTCAGCTCGGGGGGGCCGTCCTTTCCTACGAGCAGTACTTC	CASSQLGGAVLSYEQYF
TRBV10-2	TRBJ1-1	NA	NA	TGCGCCAGCGGGGGGGACTTTGCACCTCTAGGCACTGAAGCTTTCTTT	CASGGDFAPLGTEAFF
TRBV5-1	TRBJ2-3	TRBD1	NA	TGCGCCAGCAGCTCGTCACAGGGGCCAGATACGCAGTATTTT	CASSSSQGPDTQYF
TRBV7-6	TRBJ2-7	NA	NA	TGTGCCAGCAGCTTATCACCCCTTTACGAGCAGTACTTC	CASSLSPLYEQYF
TRBV5-4	TRBJ1-2	NA	NA	TGTGCCAGCAGCTTGGGGAGACAAGATGGCTACACCTTC	CASSLGRQDGYTF